This entry lists 25 T cell receptor beta chains sequenced from one sample in a study of cytomegalovirus exposure and HLA in healthy donors. PCR employed 60 Vbeta and 13 Jbeta primers. Libraries were prepared by immunoSEQ multiplex PCR; TCRdb keeps only in-frame clonotypes and omits some of them. This repertoire shows about 67,000 clones, around 91% found once; its top ten account for 12%. Material: PBMCs. The receptor source for this set is a woman in her thirties in good health and CMV-seropositive.

The table lists this clone with a count of one. V gene TRBV28 combines with J gene TRBJ1-2; a possible D gene is TRBD1 (5 bases). With 6 bases removed from V and 4 bases from J, the gap between germline ends came to 15 bases. The germline V gene encodes CDR1 MDHEN and CDR2 SYDVKM. This CDR3 has 14 residues. For the CDR3, the DNA is TGTGCCAGCAGCTTCAGTGGGGGGAGCTATGGCTACACCTTC. This gives the protein CASSFSGGSYGYTF.

V and J are TRBV7-6 and TRBJ1-1; TRBD1 might be the D (6 bases). The V and J ends lost 0 bases and 4 bases respectively, with 15 bases between them. In germline, CDR1 is SGHVS, CDR2 FNYEAQ. The CDR3 consists of 16 residues. CDR3: CASSLAKQGYLTEAFF. As DNA, the CDR3 is TGTGCCAGCAGCTTAGCTAAACAGGGATATCTCACTGAAGCTTTCTTT.

This clone was detected a few times. The V and J genes are TRBV6-1 and TRBJ1-6, with 10 nucleotides matching TRBD1. The CDR3 runs 14 residues. Losses at the gene ends were 8 bases for V and 7 bases for J; bases not matched to a gene: 5. Germline values: CDR1 MNHNS, CDR2 SASEGT. CDR3 protein: CASGRDRGNSPLHF. CDR3 nucleotide sequence: TGTGCCAGCGGCCGGGACAGGGGAAATTCACCCCTCCACTTT.

CDR3 sequence: CASSHPTGISHNEQFF. CDR3 DNA sequence: TGCGCCAGCAGCCATCCAACAGGAATTTCCCACAATGAGCAGTTCTTC. The V and J genes are TRBV4-1 and TRBJ2-1; possible D gene TRBD1, 5 bases. The germline V gene has CDR1 MGHRA and CDR2 YSYEKL. The CDR3 loop spans 16 amino acids. V dropped 3 bases and J dropped 5 bases, with 17 bases sitting between them.

The chain uses TRBV7-9 and TRBJ2-1, with TRBD2 matching over 8 bases. The CDR3 runs 16 residues. CDR1 and CDR2 (germline): SEHNR, FQNEAQ (reference sequence). V was pared by 7 bases and J by 2 bases, with 10 bases of the junction left unmatched. The CDR3 reads CASTPSGRDTYNEQFF. In DNA form, the CDR3 reads TGTGCCAGCACCCCTAGCGGGCGAGACACCTACAATGAGCAGTTCTTC.

The chain links TRBV2 to TRBJ2-1; D not resolved. V gave up 2 bases and J gave up 8 bases, with 13 bases separating them. The germline V gene has CDR1 SNHLY and CDR2 FYNNEI. The CDR3 extends over 14 amino acids. The CDR3 is CASSESLVEYEQFF. The DNA for the CDR3 is TGTGCCAGCAGTGAAAGCTTGGTCGAGTATGAGCAGTTCTTC.

J is TRBJ2-7 and V is TRBV27; TRBD1 might be the D (6 bases). The CDR3 runs 12 residues. Between the trimmed V and J ends, which lost 5 bases and 6 bases, there was a span of 11 bases. Germline V gives CDR1 MNHEY, CDR2 SMNVEV (reference sequence). CDR3 protein: CASSSDRREQYF. CDR3 coding DNA: TGTGCCAGCAGTAGTGACAGGCGCGAGCAGTACTTC.

The chain is built from TRBV7-9 and TRBJ2-7, with 10 bases that match TRBD1. The CDR3 consists of 14 residues. Germline values: CDR1 SEHNR, CDR2 FQNEAQ (reference sequence). Losses at the gene ends were 5 bases for V and 5 bases for J; bases not matched to a gene: 6. Here the CDR3 DNA reads TGTGCCAGCAGCCGGGGACAGGGGATCCACGAGCAGTACTTC. It yields the protein CASSRGQGIHEQYF. Supplemented by reference TRBV7-9 and TRBJ2-7, the full variable domain reads DTGVSQNPRHKITKRGQNVTFRCDPISEHNRLYWYRQTLGQGPEFLTYFQNEAQLEKSRLLSDRFSAERPKGSFSTLEIQRTEQGDSAMYLCASSRGQGIHEQYFGPGTRLTVT.

This chain links TRBV15 with TRBJ2-7; D perhaps matches TRBD2 (5 bases). Germline loops: CDR1 LNHNV, CDR2 YYDKDF (reference sequence). The V end lost 5 bases, the J end lost 5 bases, and 28 bases lay between the germline ends. The CDR3 contains 18 residues. The CDR3 nucleotides are TGTGCCACCAGCTCTCGTTTGGCGGGCCGGACTCTGTACCACGAGCAGTACTTC. Translation: CATSSRLAGRTLYHEQYF.

The chain is built from TRBV5-6 and TRBJ2-1; 7 bases agree with TRBD1. Looked up from germline, CDR1 is SGHDT and CDR2 is YYEEEE. There are 15 residues in the CDR3. The trim removed 5 bases at V and 2 bases at J, leaving 7 bases unmatched. As DNA, the CDR3 is TGTGCCAGCAGTATCGACAGGGCCACCTACAATGAGCAGTTCTTC. Translation gives CASSIDRATYNEQFF.

This chain connects TRBV28 to TRBJ2-1; 12 bases fit TRBD2. With V trimmed by 3 bases and J by 8 bases, 11 bases remained unmatched. The CDR3 is 17 residues long. Germline V gene data show CDR1 as MDHEN and CDR2 as SYDVKM. DNA of the CDR3: TGTGCCAGCAGTTTTGGAAAGACTAGCGGGAGTCTCCATGAGCAGTTCTTC. Translating it yields CASSFGKTSGSLHEQFF.

The gene calls are TRBV2 and TRBJ2-1, with 9 bases lining up with TRBD2. This CDR3 has 13 amino acids. J lost 8 bases, V lost 6 bases, and 5 bases had no gene match. The V gene's germline CDR1 is SNHLY and CDR2 FYNNEI. This chain's CDR3 is CASRREGRDEQFF. CDR3 bases: TGTGCCAGCAGGCGGGAGGGTCGCGATGAGCAGTTCTTC.

The chain couples TRBV5-1 to TRBJ1-2; D gene ambiguous. There are 13 residues in the CDR3. From germline, CDR1 is SGHRS and CDR2 YFSETQ. V dropped 0 bases and J dropped 1 base, with 4 bases sitting between them. The CDR3 region has the DNA TGCGCCAGCAGCTTGGTTTATAACTATGGCTACACCTTC. It encodes CASSLVYNYGYTF.

This clone was recorded only once. This chain links TRBV5-8 with TRBJ1-2; unclear D gene. V shed 0 bases and J shed 3 bases, with 15 bases lying between them. This CDR3 contains 16 residues. Per the germline V gene, CDR1 is SGHTS and CDR2 is YDEGEE. The CDR3 coding sequence is TGTGCCAGCAGCTTGGAAGGCGGGCTTTATTACTATGGCTACACCTTC. Translated: CASSLEGGLYYYGYTF.

The rearrangement joins TRBV10-3 to TRBJ2-5; TRBD1 matches at 8 bases. The CDR3 runs to 14 residues. Germline V gives CDR1 ENHRY, CDR2 SYGVKD. V shed 5 bases and J 4 bases; nucleotides not matched to a gene: 6. The CDR3 DNA reads as TGTGCCATCAGTAGACAGGGGTTTCGAGAGACCCAGTACTTC. Translated: CAISRQGFRETQYF.

The J gene is TRBJ2-2, the V gene TRBV7-9; TRBD2 matches 9 bases. This CDR3 is 16 amino acids long. Germline CDR1 reads SEHNR; CDR2 reads FQNEAQ (reference sequence). Trimming took 5 bases from V and 4 from J; bases not matched to a gene: 8. The CDR3 coding sequence is TGTGCCAGCAGCACCTTAGCGGGAGTCGTCACCGGGGAGCTGTTTTTT. Protein: CASSTLAGVVTGELFF.

The chain couples TRBV11-2 to TRBJ2-4; 8 bases map to TRBD1. Germline CDR1 SGHAT, CDR2 FQNNGV. Trimming at V came to 4 bases and at J to 6 bases, leaving 5 bases not matched to a gene. The CDR3 consists of 14 residues. DNA of the CDR3: TGTGCCAGCAGCTCCCGGACAGGGCGAAACATTCAGTACTTC. It codes for CASSSRTGRNIQYF. Supplemented by reference TRBV11-2 and TRBJ2-4, the full variable domain reads EAGVAQSPRYKIIEKRQSVAFWCNPISGHATLYWYQQILGQGPKLLIQFQNNGVVDDSQLPKDRFSAERLKGVDSTLKIQPAKLEDSAVYLCASSSRTGRNIQYFGAGTRLSVL.

The gene calls are TRBV7-8 and TRBJ2-1; D is possibly TRBD2 (5 bases). Trimming left V 5 bases short and J 16 bases short, with 24 bases between. Germline assignment: CDR1 SGHVS and CDR2 FQNEAQ. The CDR3 loop spans 14 amino acids. The CDR3 reads CASSPKRTPMSRFF. The CDR3 DNA reads as TGTGCCAGCAGCCCGAAAAGGACTCCGATGAGTAGATTCTTC. Based on the CDR3 plus reference TRBV7-8 and TRBJ2-1, the full variable domain is GAGVSQSPRYKVAKRGQDVALRCDPISGHVSLFWYQQALGQGPEFLTYFQNEAQLDKSGLPSDRFFAERPEGSVSTLKIQRTQQEDSAVYLCASSPKRTPMSRFFGPGTRLTVL.

The rearrangement uses TRBV7-2 and TRBJ1-4; possibly TRBD1 for D (5 bases). CDR1 SGHTA and CDR2 FQGNSA come from the germline V gene. V lost 4 bases to trimming and J lost 10 bases, with 16 bases between them. The CDR3 is 14 residues long. CDR3 residues: CASSYDSDLRKLFF. CDR3 nucleotides: TGTGCCAGCAGCTACGACAGCGACCTCCGAAAACTGTTTTTT.

The chain recombines TRBV5-1 with TRBJ1-2, with D maybe TRBD1 (6 bases). The germline V and J ends were trimmed by 0 bases and 4 bases, with 10 bases remaining between them. The CDR3 has 14 amino acids. Germline CDR1 reads SGHRS; CDR2 reads YFSETQ. DNA for the CDR3: TGCGCCAGCAGCTTGGACGGGACAAGCTATGGCTACACCTTC. Protein product: CASSLDGTSYGYTF.

The chain is built from TRBV2 and TRBJ2-7; the match to TRBD2 covers 13 bases. The ends lost 6 bases at V and 6 bases at J; junction bases unmatched: 5. CDR3 length equals 14 residues. CDR1 is SNHLY and CDR2 is FYNNEI in the germline V gene. As DNA, the CDR3 is TGTGCCAGCAGGGGGACTAGCGGGAAGGGCGAGCAGTACTTC. Protein sequence: CASRGTSGKGEQYF.

V is TRBV19 and J is TRBJ1-3; TRBD1 agrees at 8 bases. Germline lookup yields CDR1 LNHDA and CDR2 SQIVND (reference sequence). V shed 5 bases, J shed 1 base, and the junction held 13 bases outside the gene matches. This CDR3 region has 18 residues. The DNA for the CDR3 is TGTGCCAGTAGTCACTTCCTGGACAGGGCAAGTTCTGGAAACACCATATATTTT. Its protein product is CASSHFLDRASSGNTIYF.

DNA of the CDR3: TGTGCCAGCAGTTTTGGTGGCGGGAAGGAGCAGTTCTTC. This translates into CASSFGGGKEQFF. The gene calls are TRBV27 and TRBJ2-1; D is perhaps TRBD2 (6 bases). This CDR3 contains 13 residues. V dropped 3 bases and J dropped 10 bases, with 13 bases sitting between them. Per germline, CDR1 MNHEY and CDR2 SMNVEV (reference sequence).

The chain combines TRBV19 with TRBJ2-7; 8 bases line up with TRBD2. After removal of 9 bases from V and 3 bases from J, the junction contained 7 bases not matched to a gene. From germline, CDR1 is LNHDA and CDR2 SQIVND (reference sequence). The CDR3 length is 13 residues. The CDR3 loop is CARSREGRYEQYF. The CDR3 bases are TGTGCCAGGTCCCGGGAGGGCCGCTACGAGCAGTACTTC.

The rearrangement links TRBV7-9 to TRBJ2-1; D perhaps matches TRBD2 (5 bases). Germline CDR1 and CDR2: SEHNR and FQNEAQ (reference sequence). The CDR3 runs to 15 residues. V lost 0 bases and J lost 9, with 15 bases in between. The CDR3: CASSLAQWVSGEQFF. The CDR3 DNA sequence: TGTGCCAGCAGCTTAGCTCAGTGGGTGAGCGGTGAGCAGTTCTTC.